This T cell receptor (beta chain) was documented in a study of cytomegalovirus exposure and HLA in healthy donors (dated by TCRdb to 2016 to 2017). For context, the study as a whole: An earlier analysis of 587 of the donors reported approximately 260 Gb of sequence data and 117 million unique TCR beta sequences obtained from about 179 million T cells. Approximately 310 gigabases of sequencing data and around 87 million unique TCR sequences were included in an early release covering roughly 600 HLA-typed donors. Of the approximately 400 genotyped donors, 70% to 90% were placed in the genetic ancestry cluster associated with self-reported Caucasian donors. The study aimed to test whether cataloging public T cell receptors could reveal signatures of past pathogen exposure. The study used immunosequencing to profile the T cell repertoires of 670 or so subjects and linked those repertoires to cytomegalovirus serostatus. Besides the first cohort of 500 to 700 subjects, a separate validation cohort made up of around 120 different subjects was used. To predict cytomegalovirus infection status, the study brought together high-throughput TCR immunosequencing, statistical association of individual TCRs with disease status, and machine learning. A later analysis re-analyzed previously published TCR beta repertoires from hundreds of donors and added high-resolution HLA genotyping to study TCR occurrence patterns. Rather than using new phenotypic data, the later analysis identified candidate immune exposures from TCR beta sequences and from how often those sequences occurred across donors. An earlier analysis of about 600 of the donors used high-throughput TCR beta sequencing to judge whether each TCR beta V gene segment behaved as functional or pseudogenic. Alongside the repertoire data, information on donor age, sex, ethnicity and CMV serostatus was compiled. Genome-wide SNP genotypes for about three fifths of the roughly 670 donors were used in a later genetic analysis, which treated that subset as a discovery cohort. Every discovery cohort repertoire had been produced on one sequencing platform. HLA typing included class I and class II loci at four-digit resolution. Typing coverage differed by locus: A, B, C, DRB1 and DQB1 were typed in about 620-630 donors, DQA1 in roughly 510, DPA1 in 606, and DPB1 in around 490. Because of strong linkage in the cohort, four or five DR-DQ haplotypes were treated as single units for association and clustering. Among about 410 genotyped donors of the cohort, an average of approximately 240,000 unique TCR beta nucleotide sequences was sequenced per donor, of which roughly 17% were non-productive. The investigation overall reported the following: A later analysis found that TCR association rates varied across HLA loci, with DRB1 alleles showing the most associated TCRs and HLA-C alleles the fewest. A further reported finding was that TCR beta sequences accurately predicted the HLA-A and HLA-B alleles for most subjects in the first cohort. A cluster of highly shared sequence variants was judged likely to represent a technical artifact of the sequencing pipeline. In a later analysis, HLA-associated TCR beta chains showed more clonal expansion and lower generation probabilities than non-associated chains that were equally common. Some IMGT-functional V segments, including TRBV6-2 and TRBV6-3, could not be distinguished by the 87-base-pair reads and were therefore excluded. Linkage disequilibrium might explain the correlated functional status among segregating V segments, but an unknown experimental factor could not be excluded. Most TCR sequences were observed very rarely across donors, whereas some public TCRs were present in many individuals. A later genetic analysis reported fewer N-insertions in productive TCRs among donors in an Asian-associated ancestry cluster than the approximately 700-donor mean. The authors suggested that the approach could potentially be generalized to other disease states and immunological phenotypes. A total of fewer than 200 TCR beta chains were listed by the study as associated with cytomegalovirus. Cytomegalovirus status was reported to be diagnosed by the classifier with high specificity and sensitivity in both the original and validation cohorts. When HLA alleles, especially DR and DQ, strongly co-occurred, attributing TCR associations to individual alleles was difficult. About 17 rarely observed V segments, including chromosome 9 orphons, were excluded from the earlier analysis of several hundred of the donors because counts were too low. In this cohort, only TCR beta chains were sequenced, and detectable features were limited by the absence of alpha or paired-chain data. A later genetic analysis associated a missense DCLRE1C variant with V-gene and J-gene trimming of TCR beta chains, and an independent cohort replicated the association. Immune exposure information for the cohort was limited to CMV serostatus. Specific HLA alleles were associated with some 15,000 TCR beta sequences at a false discovery rate of 0.05 in a later analysis. In vitro tests confirmed that a few of the cytomegalovirus-associated TCR beta chains recognize cytomegalovirus antigens. Most CMV-associated TCR beta chains appeared to be HLA-restricted in a later analysis, and the HLA associations seemed to be driven largely by CMV exposure. A later analysis reported that several top co-occurrence clusters appeared linked to parvovirus B19, influenza, CMV and Epstein-Barr virus. Sequencing depth was assumed to be roughly uniform across donors in the presence/absence analyses, though that assumption may not hold. In an earlier analysis of fewer than 750 of the donors, most TCR beta V segments were observed in productive rearrangements about 87% or about 30% of the time, broadly matching IMGT annotations. Because HLA typing was unavailable for some donors at each locus, only the typed subset was used in association tests.

The cohort was made up of under 800 healthy bone marrow donors. Cohort members were all nominally healthy when sampled, although unrecorded immune exposures were likely present. The donor was CMV seropositive and belonged to the group of about 290 seropositive cohort members. Each donor provided a peripheral blood sample, and peripheral blood mononuclear cells were used for TCR beta sequencing. The Qiagen DNeasy Blood Extraction Kit was used to extract genomic DNA from the blood cell samples. Turning to this clone: The antigen it recognizes is unknown. The input lacks base qualities; no much larger clone sits a single base away.

The library relied on the immunoSEQ multiplex PCR assay. The multiplex PCR relied on a mix of 60 forward primers for TCR Vbeta segments and 13 reverse primers for TCR Jbeta segments. The CDR3 region of rearranged TCR beta genes was amplified from genomic DNA by a multiplex PCR assay. On the Illumina HiSeq System, the amplified TCR beta libraries were sequenced as 87-base-pair reads. The authors processed their data as follows. A later analysis counted approximately 74 million unique TCR beta chains across the 500 to 850 repertoires, and 9.5 million to 11 million of these chains were shared by at least two donors. Raw reads were error-corrected and collapsed into unique sequences by a nearest-neighbor algorithm in which closely related sequences were merged to remove PCR and sequencing errors. CDR3 sequences were aligned to IMGT reference sequences to assign V, D and J gene segments. For a sequence to be retained, a match of at least six nucleotides to both a V gene segment and a J gene segment was required. A rearrangement counted as productive if the CDR3 had no stop codons and remained in frame with V and J, and every other rearrangement counted as non-productive. CDR3 was defined according to IMGT convention as the region running from the second conserved V-encoded cysteine to the conserved J-encoded phenylalanine. In an earlier analysis of around 640 of the donors, sequences lacking an unambiguous match to a single V gene segment were excluded. In an earlier analysis of about 590 of the donors, a V segment was called functional when productive rearrangements were above 56.7%, and segregating when the standard deviation between donors exceeded 5%. A statistical classification framework was built for diagnosing cytomegalovirus status from the catalog of TCR beta chain sequences. A later analysis assigned V and J genes by comparing TCR nucleotide sequences with IMGT/GENE-DB human TR gene sequences. In a later analysis, CDR3 sequences and most-parsimonious VDJ recombination scenarios were assigned using the TCRdist pipeline. In a later analysis, every TCR beta chain was defined by the combination of its CDR3 amino acid sequence and its V-gene family, and reads without a unique V-gene family were dropped. A later analysis removed 500 to 650 highly shared, low-generation-probability nucleotide sequences to deal with suspected cross-contamination and a sequencing artifact. In a later analysis, a clonal expansion index for each public chain was calculated from normalized within-repertoire ranks of inferred template counts. In a later analysis, generation probabilities were computed using a VDJ recombination model fitted to out-of-frame rearrangements, and the results were checked against IGoR. In a later analysis, TCR-TCR, TCR-HLA and TCR-CMV co-occurrence was scored with hypergeometric tests, and a repertoire-size bias correction was applied to TCR pairs. False discovery rates were estimated in a later analysis by permuting HLA or CMV assignments 20 times. In a later analysis, co-occurring TCRs were grouped with DBSCAN, and TCRdist sequence similarity was added when clustering was performed within HLA-allele-positive subsets. For co-occurrence clustering, repertoires with fewer than 30,000 or more than 120,000 public chains were excluded, along with 5 or 6 repertoires with anomalous nucleotide sharing. The table was pulled from immuneACCESS by TCRdb, which kept in-frame rearrangements only. Such tables lose some clones; where checked, under half of the loss comes from unresolved V genes, and the rest has no known cause. V, J and clone size reflect that table, while D and trimming were determined from the DNA. This sample gives around 170,000 clones in total; over 70% of them show up just once. Approximately 1.2% of the sample lies in the top ten.

Looking up the germline V gene (reference sequence) yields CDR1 MNHEY and CDR2 SMNVEV. Relative to germline, V is 6 bases shorter and J is 4 bases shorter, with 18 bases between their ends. Taken from cysteine to phenylalanine, the CDR3 has 15 residues. Here the CDR3 DNA is all that survives: 45 bases in frame from base 1. The sequence came from a man in his fifties in good health and CMV-seropositive. Sequencing was done on a sample of PBMCs. Rearrangement joined TRBV27 to TRBJ1-1; the D region possibly corresponds to TRBD1 (5 bases align). The nucleotide sequence reads TGTGCCAGCAGGACCGACGGAAGGGGTAGCACTGAAGCTTTCTTT. It is translated as CASRTDGRGSTEAFF.